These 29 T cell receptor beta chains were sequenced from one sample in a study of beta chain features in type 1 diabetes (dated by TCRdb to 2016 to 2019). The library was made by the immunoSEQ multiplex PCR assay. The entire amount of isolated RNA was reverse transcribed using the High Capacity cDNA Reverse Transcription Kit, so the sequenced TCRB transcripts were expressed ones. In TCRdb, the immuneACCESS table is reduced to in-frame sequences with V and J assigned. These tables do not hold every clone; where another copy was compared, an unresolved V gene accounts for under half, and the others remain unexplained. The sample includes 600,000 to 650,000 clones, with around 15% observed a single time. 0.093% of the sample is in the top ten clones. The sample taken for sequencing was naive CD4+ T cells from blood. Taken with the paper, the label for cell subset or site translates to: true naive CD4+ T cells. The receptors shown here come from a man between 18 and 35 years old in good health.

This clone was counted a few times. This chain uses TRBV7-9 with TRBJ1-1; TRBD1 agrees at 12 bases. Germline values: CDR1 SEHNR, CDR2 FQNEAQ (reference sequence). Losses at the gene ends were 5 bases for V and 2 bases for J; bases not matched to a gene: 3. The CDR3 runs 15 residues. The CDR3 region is CASSPGTGGNTEAFF. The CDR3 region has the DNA TGTGCCAGCAGCCCCGGGACAGGGGGCAACACTGAAGCTTTCTTT.

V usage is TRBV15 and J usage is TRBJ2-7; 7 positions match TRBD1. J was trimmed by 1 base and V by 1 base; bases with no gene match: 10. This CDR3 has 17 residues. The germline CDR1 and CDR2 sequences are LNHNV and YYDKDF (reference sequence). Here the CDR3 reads CATSRVRTGLTSYEQYF. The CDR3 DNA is TGTGCCACCAGCAGAGTGAGGACAGGATTAACTTCCTACGAGCAGTACTTC.

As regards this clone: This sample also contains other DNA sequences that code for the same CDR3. In nucleotides, the CDR3 is TGCGCCAGCAGCTTGGCTGGGACGGGAGGGCCCAATGAGCAGTTCTTC. It yields the protein CASSLAGTGGPNEQFF. The chain uses TRBV5-1 and TRBJ2-1, with TRBD2 matching 8 bases. The length of the CDR3 is 16 residues. V lost 0 bases to trimming and J lost 6 bases; unmatched junction nucleotides: 8. CDR1 is SGHRS, CDR2 YFSETQ, per germline.

The DNA of the CDR3 is TGTGCCAGCAGCTTAGAGGGGGGTAATGAAAAACTGTTTTTT. It specifies CASSLEGGNEKLFF. The V gene is TRBV7-2, the J gene TRBJ1-4; maybe TRBD1 (6 bases). V shed 1 base and J shed 4 bases, with 7 bases lying between them. Germline assignment: CDR1 SGHTA and CDR2 FQGNSA. The CDR3 contains 14 residues.

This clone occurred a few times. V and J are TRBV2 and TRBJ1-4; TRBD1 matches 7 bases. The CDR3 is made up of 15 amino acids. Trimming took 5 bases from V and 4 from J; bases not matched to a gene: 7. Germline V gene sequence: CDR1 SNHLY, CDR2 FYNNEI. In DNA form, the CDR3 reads TGTGCCAGCAGTAACGGGGACAGACTTAATGAAAAACTGTTTTTT. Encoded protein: CASSNGDRLNEKLFF.

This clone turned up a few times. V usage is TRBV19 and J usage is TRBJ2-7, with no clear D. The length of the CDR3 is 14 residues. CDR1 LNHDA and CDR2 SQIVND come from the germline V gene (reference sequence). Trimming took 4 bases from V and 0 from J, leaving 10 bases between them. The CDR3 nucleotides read TGTGCCAGTAGTAGAGTCGACAACTCCTACGAGCAGTACTTC. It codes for CASSRVDNSYEQYF. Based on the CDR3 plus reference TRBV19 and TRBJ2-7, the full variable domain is DGGITQSPKYLFRKEGQNVTLSCEQNLNHDAMYWYRQDPGQGLRLIYYSQIVNDFQKGDIAEGYSVSREKKESFPLTVTSAQKNPTAFYLCASSRVDNSYEQYFGPGTRLTVT.

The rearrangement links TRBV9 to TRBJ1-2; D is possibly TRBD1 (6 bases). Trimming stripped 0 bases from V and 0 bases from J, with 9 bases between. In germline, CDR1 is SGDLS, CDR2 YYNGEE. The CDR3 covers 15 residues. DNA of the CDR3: TGTGCCAGCAGCGTAGCACAGGGAGCTAACTATGGCTACACCTTC. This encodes CASSVAQGANYGYTF. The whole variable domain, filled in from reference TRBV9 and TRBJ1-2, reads DSGVTQTPKHLITATGQRVTLRCSPRSGDLSVYWYQQSLDQGLQFLIQYYNGEERAKGNILERFSAQQFPDLHSELNLSSLELGDSALYFCASSVAQGANYGYTFGSGTRLTVV.

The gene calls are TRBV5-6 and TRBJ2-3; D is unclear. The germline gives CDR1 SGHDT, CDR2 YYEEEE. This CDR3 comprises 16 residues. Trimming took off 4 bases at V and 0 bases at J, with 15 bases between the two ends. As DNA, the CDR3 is TGTGCCAGCAGCGTGAAGTCCCACCCAAGCACAGATACGCAGTATTTT. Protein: CASSVKSHPSTDTQYF.

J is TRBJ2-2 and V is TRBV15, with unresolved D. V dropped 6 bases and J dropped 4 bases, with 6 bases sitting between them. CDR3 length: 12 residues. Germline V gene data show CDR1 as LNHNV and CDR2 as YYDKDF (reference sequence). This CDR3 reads CATRVVTGELFF. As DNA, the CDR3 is TGTGCCACCAGGGTGGTCACCGGGGAGCTGTTTTTT.

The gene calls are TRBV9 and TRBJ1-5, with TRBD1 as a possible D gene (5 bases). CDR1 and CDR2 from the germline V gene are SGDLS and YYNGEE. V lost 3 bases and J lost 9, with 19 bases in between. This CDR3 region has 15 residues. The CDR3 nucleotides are TGTGCCAGCAGCGCCTCCGGGACGGCGGCAAGGCCCCAGCATTTT. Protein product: CASSASGTAARPQHF.

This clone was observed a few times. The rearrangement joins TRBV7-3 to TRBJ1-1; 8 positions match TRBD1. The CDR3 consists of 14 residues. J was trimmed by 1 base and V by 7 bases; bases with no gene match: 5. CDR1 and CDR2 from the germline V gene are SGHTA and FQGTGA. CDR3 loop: CASNSGTGNTEAFF. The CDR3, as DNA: TGTGCCAGCAATTCCGGGACAGGGAACACTGAAGCTTTCTTT. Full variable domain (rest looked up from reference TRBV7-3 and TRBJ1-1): GAGVSQTPSNKVTEKGKYVELRCDPISGHTALYWYRQSLGQGPEFLIYFQGTGAADDSGLPNDRFFAVRPEGSVSTLKIQRTERGDSAVYLCASNSGTGNTEAFFGQGTRLTVV.

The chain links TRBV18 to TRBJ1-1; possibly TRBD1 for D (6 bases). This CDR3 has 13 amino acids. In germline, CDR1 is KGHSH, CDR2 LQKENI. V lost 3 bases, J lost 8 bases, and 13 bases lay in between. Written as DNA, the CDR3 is TGTGCCAGCTCACCGTCAGGGGCCATGGAAGCTTTCTTT. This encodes CASSPSGAMEAFF. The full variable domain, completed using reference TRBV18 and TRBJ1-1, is NAGVMQNPRHLVRRRGQEARLRCSPMKGHSHVYWYRQLPEEGLKFMVYLQKENIIDESGMPKERFSAEFPKEGPSILRIQQVVRGDSAAYFCASSPSGAMEAFFGQGTRLTVV.

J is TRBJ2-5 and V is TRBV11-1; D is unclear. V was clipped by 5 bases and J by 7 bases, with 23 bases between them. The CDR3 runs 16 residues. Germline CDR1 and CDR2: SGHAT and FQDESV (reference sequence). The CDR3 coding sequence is TGTGCCAGCAGCATCCGGACCGAAACCCGACGCGCGACCCAGTACTTC. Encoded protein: CASSIRTETRRATQYF.

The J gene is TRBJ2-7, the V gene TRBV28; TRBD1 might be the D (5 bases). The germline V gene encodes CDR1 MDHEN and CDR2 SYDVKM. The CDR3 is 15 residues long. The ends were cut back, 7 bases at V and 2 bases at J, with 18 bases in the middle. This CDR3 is CASTPYPAGPYEQYF. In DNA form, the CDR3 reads TGTGCCAGCACTCCTTATCCCGCAGGGCCCTACGAGCAGTACTTC.

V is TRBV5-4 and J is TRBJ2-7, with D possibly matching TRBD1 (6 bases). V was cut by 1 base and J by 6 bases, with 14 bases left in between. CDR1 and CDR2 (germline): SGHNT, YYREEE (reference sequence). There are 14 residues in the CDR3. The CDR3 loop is CASSLPNRVGEQYF. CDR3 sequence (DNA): TGTGCCAGCAGCTTGCCCAACAGGGTAGGCGAGCAGTACTTC.

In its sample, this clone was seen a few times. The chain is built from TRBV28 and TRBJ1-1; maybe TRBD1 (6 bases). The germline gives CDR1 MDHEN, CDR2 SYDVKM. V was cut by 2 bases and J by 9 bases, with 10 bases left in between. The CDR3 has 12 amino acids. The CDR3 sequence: CASSLRGGKAFF. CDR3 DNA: TGTGCCAGCAGTTTAAGAGGGGGGAAAGCTTTCTTT.

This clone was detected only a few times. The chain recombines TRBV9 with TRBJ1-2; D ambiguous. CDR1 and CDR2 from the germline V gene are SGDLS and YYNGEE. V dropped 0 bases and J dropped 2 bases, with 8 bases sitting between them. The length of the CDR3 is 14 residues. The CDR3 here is CASSVGEGNYGYTF. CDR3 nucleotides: TGTGCCAGCAGCGTAGGTGAGGGAAACTATGGCTACACCTTC.

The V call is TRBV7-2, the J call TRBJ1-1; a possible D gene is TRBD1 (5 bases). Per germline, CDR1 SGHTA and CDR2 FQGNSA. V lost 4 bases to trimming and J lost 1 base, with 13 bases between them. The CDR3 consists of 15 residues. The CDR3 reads CASSSGPRGNTEAFF. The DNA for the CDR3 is TGTGCCAGCAGCTCTGGACCGAGGGGGAACACTGAAGCTTTCTTT.

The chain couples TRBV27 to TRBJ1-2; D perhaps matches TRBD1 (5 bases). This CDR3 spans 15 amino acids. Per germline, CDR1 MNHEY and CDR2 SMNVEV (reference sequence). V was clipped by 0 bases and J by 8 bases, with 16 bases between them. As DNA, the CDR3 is TGTGCCAGCAGTTTATCTCCTGGGGCCCTCGGAGGCTACACCTTC. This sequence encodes CASSLSPGALGGYTF.

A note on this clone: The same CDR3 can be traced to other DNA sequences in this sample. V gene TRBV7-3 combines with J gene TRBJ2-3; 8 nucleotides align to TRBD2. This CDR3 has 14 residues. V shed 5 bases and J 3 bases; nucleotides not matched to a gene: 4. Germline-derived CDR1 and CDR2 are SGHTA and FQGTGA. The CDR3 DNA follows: TGTGCCAGCAGCCCGGGACTAGGGACAGATACGCAGTATTTT. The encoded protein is CASSPGLGTDTQYF.

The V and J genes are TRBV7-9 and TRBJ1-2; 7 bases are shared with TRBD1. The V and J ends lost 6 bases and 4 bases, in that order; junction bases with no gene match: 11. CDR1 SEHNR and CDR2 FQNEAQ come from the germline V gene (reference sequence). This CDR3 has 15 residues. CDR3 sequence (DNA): TGTGCCAGCAGTCATACGACAGGGAGAACCTATGGCTACACCTTC. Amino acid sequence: CASSHTTGRTYGYTF. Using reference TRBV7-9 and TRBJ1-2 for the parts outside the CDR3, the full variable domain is DTGVSQNPRHKITKRGQNVTFRCDPISEHNRLYWYRQTLGQGPEFLTYFQNEAQLEKSRLLSDRFSAERPKGSFSTLEIQRTEQGDSAMYLCASSHTTGRTYGYTFGSGTRLTVV.

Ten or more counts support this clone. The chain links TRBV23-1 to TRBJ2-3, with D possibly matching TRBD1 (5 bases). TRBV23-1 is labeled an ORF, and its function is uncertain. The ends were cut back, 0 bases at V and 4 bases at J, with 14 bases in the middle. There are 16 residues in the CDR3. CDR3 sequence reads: CASSQSRTKAADTQYF. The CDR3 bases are TGCGCCAGCAGTCAATCTAGGACAAAAGCCGCAGATACGCAGTATTTT.

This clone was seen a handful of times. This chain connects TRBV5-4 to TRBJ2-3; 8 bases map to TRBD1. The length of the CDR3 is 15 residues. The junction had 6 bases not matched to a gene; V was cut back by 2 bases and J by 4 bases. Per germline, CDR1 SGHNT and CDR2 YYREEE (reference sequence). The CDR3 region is CASSFTGGRADTQYF. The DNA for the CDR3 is TGTGCCAGCAGCTTCACAGGGGGGAGAGCAGATACGCAGTATTTT.

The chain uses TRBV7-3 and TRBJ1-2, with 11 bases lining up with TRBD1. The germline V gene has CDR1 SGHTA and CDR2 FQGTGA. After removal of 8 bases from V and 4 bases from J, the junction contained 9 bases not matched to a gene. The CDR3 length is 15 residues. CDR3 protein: CASAILGTGGYGYTF. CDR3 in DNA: TGTGCCAGCGCCATTCTCGGGACAGGGGGCTATGGCTACACCTTC.

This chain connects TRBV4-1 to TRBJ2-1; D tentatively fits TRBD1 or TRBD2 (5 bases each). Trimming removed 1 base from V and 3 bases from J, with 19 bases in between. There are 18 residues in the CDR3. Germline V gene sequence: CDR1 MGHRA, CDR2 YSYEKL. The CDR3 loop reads CASSQVNSGAIGYNEQFF. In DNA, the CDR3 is TGCGCCAGCAGCCAAGTAAACTCCGGGGCGATCGGCTACAATGAGCAGTTCTTC.

CDR3 residues: CASSSGPRATEAFF. Here the CDR3 DNA reads TGTGCCAGCAGCTCGGGACCTAGGGCCACTGAAGCTTTCTTT. The chain uses TRBV7-9 and TRBJ1-1; D is perhaps TRBD1 (5 bases). CDR3 size: 14 residues. The ends were cut back, 4 bases at V and 4 bases at J, with 13 bases in the middle. CDR1 and CDR2 (germline): SEHNR, FQNEAQ (reference sequence).

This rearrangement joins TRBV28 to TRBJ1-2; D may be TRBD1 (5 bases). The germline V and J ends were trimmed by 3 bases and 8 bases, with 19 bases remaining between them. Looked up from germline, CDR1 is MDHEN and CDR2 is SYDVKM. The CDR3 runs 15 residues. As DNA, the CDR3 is TGTGCCAGCAGTTTGGCTGGGGCGGGAGCACGAGGCTACACCTTC. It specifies CASSLAGAGARGYTF.

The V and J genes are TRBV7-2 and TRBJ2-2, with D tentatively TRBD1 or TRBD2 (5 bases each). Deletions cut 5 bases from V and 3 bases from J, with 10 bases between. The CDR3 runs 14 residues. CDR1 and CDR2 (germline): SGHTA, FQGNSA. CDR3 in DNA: TGTGCCAGCAGCCTACCGGGGCACACCGGGGAGCTGTTTTTT. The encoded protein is CASSLPGHTGELFF.

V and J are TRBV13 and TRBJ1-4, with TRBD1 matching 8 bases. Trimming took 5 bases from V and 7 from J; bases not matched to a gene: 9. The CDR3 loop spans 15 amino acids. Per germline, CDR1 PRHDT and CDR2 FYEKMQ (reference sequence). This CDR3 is CASSPQPGQAEKLFF. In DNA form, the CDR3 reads TGTGCCAGCAGCCCCCAACCGGGACAGGCTGAAAAACTGTTTTTT.